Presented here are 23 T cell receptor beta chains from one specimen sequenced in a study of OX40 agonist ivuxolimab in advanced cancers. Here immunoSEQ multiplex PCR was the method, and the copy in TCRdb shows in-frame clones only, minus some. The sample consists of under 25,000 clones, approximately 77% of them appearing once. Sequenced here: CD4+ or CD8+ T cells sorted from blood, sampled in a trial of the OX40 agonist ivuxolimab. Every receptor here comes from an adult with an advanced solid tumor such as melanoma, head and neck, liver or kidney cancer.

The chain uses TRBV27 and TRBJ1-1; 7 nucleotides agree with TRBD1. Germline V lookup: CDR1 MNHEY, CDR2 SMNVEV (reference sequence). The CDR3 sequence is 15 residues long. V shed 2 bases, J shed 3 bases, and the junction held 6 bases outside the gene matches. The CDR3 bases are TGTGCCAGCAGTTTAGGAGGGGGCGCGGACACTGAAGCTTTCTTT. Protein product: CASSLGGGADTEAFF.

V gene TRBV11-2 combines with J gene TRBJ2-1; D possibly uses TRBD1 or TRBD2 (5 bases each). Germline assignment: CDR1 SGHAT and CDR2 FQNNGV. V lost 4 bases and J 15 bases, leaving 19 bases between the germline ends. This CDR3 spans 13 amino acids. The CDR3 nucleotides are TGTGCCAGCAGCTACGGGACGGCCGATATGGGGTTCTTC. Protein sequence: CASSYGTADMGFF.

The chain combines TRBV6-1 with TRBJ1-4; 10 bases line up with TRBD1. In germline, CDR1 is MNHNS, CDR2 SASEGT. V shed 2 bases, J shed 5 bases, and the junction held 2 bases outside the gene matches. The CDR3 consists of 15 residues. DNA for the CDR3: TGTGCCAGCAGTGAATCGACAGGGGGCAATGAAAAACTGTTTTTT. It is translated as CASSESTGGNEKLFF.

CDR3 coding DNA: TGTGCCAGCAGGAGGGCGGGAAGCTCCTACAATGAGCAGTTCTTC. This gives the protein CASRRAGSSYNEQFF. This chain connects TRBV2 to TRBJ2-1; a possible D gene is TRBD2 (6 bases). This CDR3 region has 15 residues. Germline-derived CDR1 and CDR2 are SNHLY and FYNNEI. Trimming removed 6 bases from V and 0 bases from J, with 12 bases in between. Full variable domain (remainder filled in from reference TRBV2 and TRBJ2-1): EPEVTQTPSHQVTQMGQEVILRCVPISNHLYFYWYRQILGQKVEFLVSFYNNEISEKSEIFDDQFSVERPDGSNFTLKIRSTKLEDSAMYFCASRRAGSSYNEQFFGPGTRLTVL.

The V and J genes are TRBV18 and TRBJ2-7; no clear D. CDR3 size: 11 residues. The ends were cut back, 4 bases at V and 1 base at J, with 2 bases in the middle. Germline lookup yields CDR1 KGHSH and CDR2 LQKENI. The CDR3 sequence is CASSLSYEQYF. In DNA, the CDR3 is TGTGCCAGCTCACTTTCCTACGAGCAGTACTTC.

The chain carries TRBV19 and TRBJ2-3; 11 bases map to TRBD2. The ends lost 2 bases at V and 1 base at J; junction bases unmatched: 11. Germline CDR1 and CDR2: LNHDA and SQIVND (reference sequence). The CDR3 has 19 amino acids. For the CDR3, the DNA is TGTGCCAGTAGTATATGGCTAGCGGGGGGAAGTTTGGGCACAGATACGCAGTATTTT. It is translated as CASSIWLAGGSLGTDTQYF.

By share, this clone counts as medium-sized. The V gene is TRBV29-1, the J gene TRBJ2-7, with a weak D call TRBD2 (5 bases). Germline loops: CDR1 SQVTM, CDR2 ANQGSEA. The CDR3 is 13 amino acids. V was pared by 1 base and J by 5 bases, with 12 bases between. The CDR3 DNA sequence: TGCAGCGTTGAAGCCGGGTCGGGAAACGAGCAGTACTTC. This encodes CSVEAGSGNEQYF.

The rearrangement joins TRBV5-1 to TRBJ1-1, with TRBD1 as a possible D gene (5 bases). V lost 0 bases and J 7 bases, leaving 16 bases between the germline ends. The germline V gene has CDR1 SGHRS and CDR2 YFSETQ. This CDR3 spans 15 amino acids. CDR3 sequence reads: CASSLGSVWGVEAFF. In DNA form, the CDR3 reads TGCGCCAGCAGCTTGGGGTCCGTATGGGGGGTTGAAGCTTTCTTT.

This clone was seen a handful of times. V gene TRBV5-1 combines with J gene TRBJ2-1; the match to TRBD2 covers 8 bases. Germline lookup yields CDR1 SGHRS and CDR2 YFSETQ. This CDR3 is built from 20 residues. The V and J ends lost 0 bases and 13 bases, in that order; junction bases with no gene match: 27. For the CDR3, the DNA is TGCGCCAGCAGCTTGGGCCTAGCAGTGAAAACTAGCGGACAGTCTGAAACCCAGTTCTTC. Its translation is CASSLGLAVKTSGQSETQFF.

The CDR3 protein is CASRELDGSSYEQYF. The DNA for the CDR3 is TGCGCCAGCAGGGAGTTAGACGGTAGTTCCTACGAGCAGTACTTC. This chain uses TRBV5-1 with TRBJ2-7; the D is unclear. The V and J ends lost 5 bases and 1 base respectively, with 16 bases between them. CDR1 and CDR2 from the germline V gene are SGHRS and YFSETQ. The CDR3 is 15 residues long.

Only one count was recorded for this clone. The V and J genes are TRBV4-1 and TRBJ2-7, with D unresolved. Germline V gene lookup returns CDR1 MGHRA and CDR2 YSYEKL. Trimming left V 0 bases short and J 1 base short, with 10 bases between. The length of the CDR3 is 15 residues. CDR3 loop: CASSQERHPSYEQYF. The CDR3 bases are TGCGCCAGCAGCCAAGAACGCCACCCTTCCTACGAGCAGTACTTC.

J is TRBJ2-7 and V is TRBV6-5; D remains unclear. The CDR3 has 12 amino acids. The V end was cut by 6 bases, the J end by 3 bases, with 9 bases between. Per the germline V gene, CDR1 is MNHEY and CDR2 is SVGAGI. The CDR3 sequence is CASRSPYYEQYF. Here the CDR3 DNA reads TGTGCCAGCAGGAGCCCCTACTACGAGCAGTACTTC.

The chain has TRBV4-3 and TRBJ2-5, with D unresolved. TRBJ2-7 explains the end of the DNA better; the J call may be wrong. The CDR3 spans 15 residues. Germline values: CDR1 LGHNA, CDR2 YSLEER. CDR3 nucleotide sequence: TGCGCCAGCAGCCCCACCTCAGACCATTCCTACGAGCAGTACTTC. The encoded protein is CASSPTSDHSYEQYF.

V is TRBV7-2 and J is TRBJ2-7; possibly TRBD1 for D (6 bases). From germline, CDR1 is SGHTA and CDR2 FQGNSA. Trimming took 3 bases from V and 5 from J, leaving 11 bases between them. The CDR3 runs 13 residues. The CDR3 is CASSLGARNEQYF. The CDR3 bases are TGTGCCAGCAGCTTGGGGGCGAGGAACGAGCAGTACTTC. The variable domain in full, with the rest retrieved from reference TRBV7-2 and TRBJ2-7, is GAGVSQSPSNKVTEKGKDVELRCDPISGHTALYWYRQSLGQGLEFLIYFQGNSAPDKSGLPSDRFSAERTGGSVSTLTIQRTQQEDSAVYLCASSLGARNEQYFGPGTRLTVT.

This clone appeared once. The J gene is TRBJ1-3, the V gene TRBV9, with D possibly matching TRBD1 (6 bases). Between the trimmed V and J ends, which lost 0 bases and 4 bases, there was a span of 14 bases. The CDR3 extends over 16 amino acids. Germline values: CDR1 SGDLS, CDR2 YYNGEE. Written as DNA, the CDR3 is TGTGCCAGCAGCGTAGCTGGACAGATCAGCGGAAACACCATATATTTT. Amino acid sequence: CASSVAGQISGNTIYF. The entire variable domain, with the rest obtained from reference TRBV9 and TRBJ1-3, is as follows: DSGVTQTPKHLITATGQRVTLRCSPRSGDLSVYWYQQSLDQGLQFLIQYYNGEERAKGNILERFSAQQFPDLHSELNLSSLELGDSALYFCASSVAGQISGNTIYFGEGSWLTVV.

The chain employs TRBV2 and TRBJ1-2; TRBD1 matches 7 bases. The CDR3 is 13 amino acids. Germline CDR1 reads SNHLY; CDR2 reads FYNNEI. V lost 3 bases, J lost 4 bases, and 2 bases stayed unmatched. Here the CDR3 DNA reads TGTGCCAGCAGTGAGTGGACAGGCTATGGCTACACCTTC. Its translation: CASSEWTGYGYTF.

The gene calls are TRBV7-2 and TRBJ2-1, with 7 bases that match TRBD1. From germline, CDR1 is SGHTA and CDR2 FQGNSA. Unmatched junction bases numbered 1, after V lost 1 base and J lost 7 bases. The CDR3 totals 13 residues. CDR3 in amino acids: CASSLEQGNEQFF. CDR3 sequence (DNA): TGTGCCAGCAGCTTAGAACAGGGGAATGAGCAGTTCTTC. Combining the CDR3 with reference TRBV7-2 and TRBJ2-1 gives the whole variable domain GAGVSQSPSNKVTEKGKDVELRCDPISGHTALYWYRQSLGQGLEFLIYFQGNSAPDKSGLPSDRFSAERTGGSVSTLTIQRTQQEDSAVYLCASSLEQGNEQFFGPGTRLTVL.

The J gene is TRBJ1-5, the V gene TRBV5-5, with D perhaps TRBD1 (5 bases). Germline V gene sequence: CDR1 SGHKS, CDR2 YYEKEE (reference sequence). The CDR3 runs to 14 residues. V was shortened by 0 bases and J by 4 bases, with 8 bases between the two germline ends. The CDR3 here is CASSLGWTNQPQHF. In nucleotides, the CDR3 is TGTGCCAGCAGCTTGGGTTGGACAAATCAGCCCCAGCATTTT.

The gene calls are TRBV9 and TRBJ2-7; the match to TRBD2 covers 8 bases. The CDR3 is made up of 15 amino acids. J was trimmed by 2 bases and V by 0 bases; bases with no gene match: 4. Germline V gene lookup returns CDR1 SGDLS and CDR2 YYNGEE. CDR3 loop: CASSVGGSGAYEQYF. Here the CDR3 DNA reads TGTGCCAGCAGCGTAGGAGGTAGCGGGGCCTACGAGCAGTACTTC.

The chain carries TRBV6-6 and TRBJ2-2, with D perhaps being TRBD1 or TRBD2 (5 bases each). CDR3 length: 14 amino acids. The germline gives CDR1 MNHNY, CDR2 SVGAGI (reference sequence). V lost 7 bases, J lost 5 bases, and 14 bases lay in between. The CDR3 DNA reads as TGTGCCAGCACTTTCGGGGCAGGGACCGGGGAGCTGTTTTTT. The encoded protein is CASTFGAGTGELFF.

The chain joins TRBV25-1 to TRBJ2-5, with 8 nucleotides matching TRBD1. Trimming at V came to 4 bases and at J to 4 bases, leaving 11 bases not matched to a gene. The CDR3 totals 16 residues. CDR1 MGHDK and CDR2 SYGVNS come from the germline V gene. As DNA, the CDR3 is TGTGCCAGCAGTGTATGCAGGGGGCGGGCGGGAGAGACCCAGTACTTC. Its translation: CASSVCRGRAGETQYF.

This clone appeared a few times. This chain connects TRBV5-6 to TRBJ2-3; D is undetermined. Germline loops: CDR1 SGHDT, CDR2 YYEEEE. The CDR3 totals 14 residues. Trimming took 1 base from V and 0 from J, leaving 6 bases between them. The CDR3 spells CASSLWVSTDTQYF. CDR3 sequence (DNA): TGTGCCAGCAGCTTGTGGGTTAGCACAGATACGCAGTATTTT. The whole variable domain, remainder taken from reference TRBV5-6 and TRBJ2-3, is DAGVTQSPTHLIKTRGQQVTLRCSPKSGHDTVSWYQQALGQGPQFIFQYYEEEERQRGNFPDRFSGHQFPNYSSELNVNALLLGDSALYLCASSLWVSTDTQYFGPGTRLTVL.

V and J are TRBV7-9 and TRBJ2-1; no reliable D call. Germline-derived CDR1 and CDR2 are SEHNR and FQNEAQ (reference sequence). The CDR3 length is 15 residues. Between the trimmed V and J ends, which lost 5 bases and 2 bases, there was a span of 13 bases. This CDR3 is CASSPRLEAYNEQFF. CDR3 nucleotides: TGTGCCAGCAGCCCAAGGCTAGAAGCCTACAATGAGCAGTTCTTC.